One sample yielded the 25 T cell receptor beta chains listed below, sequenced in a study of T cell repertoires in cytomegalovirus infection. TCRdb re-analysed the reads in MiXCR, keeping a single row per CDR3 protein. The sample lists roughly 760,000 distinct CDR3 sequences; roughly a third were seen once. Sequenced input: PBMCs. Every receptor here comes from a human donor in good health (CMV status not recorded). Some clones in this sample may be carry-over from other donors' samples.

Only a few counts were recorded for this clonotype. The genes are TRBV28 and TRBJ1-6; no clear D gene. CDR1 and CDR2 (germline): MDHEN, SYDVKM. Trimming removed 9 bases from V and 7 bases from J, with 16 bases in between. CDR3 length: 14 amino acids. CDR3 sequence: CASRGSVLNSPLHF. In DNA form, the CDR3 reads TGTGCCAGTAGAGGGTCCGTATTAAATTCACCCCTCCACTTT.

The chain combines TRBV12-3 or TRBV12-4 with TRBJ2-6, with TRBD2 matching 10 bases. The ends lost 5 bases at V and 0 bases at J; junction bases unmatched: 4. CDR3 length equals 17 residues. As DNA, the CDR3 is TGTGCCAGCAGTCCTAGCGGGAGCCCCTCTGGGGCCAACGTCCTGACTTTC. Translating it yields CASSPSGSPSGANVLTF.

This clonotype has only one observation. The rearrangement joins TRBV18 to TRBJ1-2; TRBD1 aligns across 7 bases. V trimming: 3 bases; J trimming: 4 bases; junction bases outside the gene matches: 5. Germline V gene data show CDR1 as KGHSH and CDR2 as LQKENI. The CDR3 runs to 14 residues. As DNA, the CDR3 is TGTGCCAGCTCACCTGACAGGGTTCGCTATGGCTACACCTTC. Amino acids: CASSPDRVRYGYTF.

J is TRBJ2-3 and V is TRBV6-1, with D unresolved. This CDR3 has 15 residues. The ends were cut back, 5 bases at V and 1 base at J, with 13 bases in the middle. Germline V gene sequence: CDR1 MNHNS, CDR2 SASEGT. This chain's CDR3 is CASSLWASGTDTQYF. DNA for the CDR3: TGTGCCAGCAGTTTATGGGCGTCGGGCACAGATACGCAGTATTTT.

The rearrangement uses TRBV20-1 and TRBJ1-4, with D maybe TRBD1 (6 bases). V was pared by 6 bases and J by 0 bases, with 11 bases between. The CDR3 contains 14 residues. Germline CDR1 and CDR2: DFQATT and SNEGSKA (reference sequence). The CDR3 sequence is CSARGHATNEKLFF. In DNA, the CDR3 is TGCAGTGCCCGGGGGCATGCAACTAATGAAAAACTGTTTTTT.

Only a few counts were recorded for this clonotype. This rearrangement joins TRBV28 to TRBJ2-3; no clear D gene. The germline V gene encodes CDR1 MDHEN and CDR2 SYDVKM. CDR3 length equals 11 residues. The V end lost 4 bases, the J end lost 7 bases, and 6 bases lay between the germline ends. CDR3 sequence reads: CASSSVNTQYF. The CDR3 bases are TGTGCCAGCAGTTCGGTTAATACGCAGTATTTT.

This clonotype has just a few counts. The chain joins TRBV6-1 to TRBJ1-1; tentative D call: TRBD1 (6 bases). The CDR3 has 14 residues. The germline V gene encodes CDR1 MNHNS and CDR2 SASEGT. The V gene lost 5 bases and the J gene lost 5 bases, with 15 bases spanning the gap. CDR3 coding DNA: TGTGCCAGCAGTAGTCGTACAGGGTGGACTGAAGCTTTCTTT. Encoded protein: CASSSRTGWTEAFF.

Ten or more counts support this clonotype. The J gene is TRBJ1-5, the V gene TRBV28, with D unresolved. The CDR3 is made up of 15 amino acids. Germline V gene lookup returns CDR1 MDHEN and CDR2 SYDVKM. Trimming stripped 6 bases from V and 0 bases from J, with 12 bases between. The CDR3 bases are TGTGCCAGCAGCCGATCGTGGGGTAGCAATCAGCCCCAGCATTTT. This gives the protein CASSRSWGSNQPQHF.

This clonotype was seen repeatedly, ten times or more. The chain is built from TRBV7-2 and TRBJ2-3; 11 bases match TRBD2. Germline CDR1 is SGHTA and CDR2 is FQGNSA. The V and J ends lost 5 bases and 4 bases, in that order; junction bases with no gene match: 8. The CDR3 covers 16 residues. The CDR3 DNA reads as TGTGCCAGCAGCCGCGCCGGGACTAGCGGATCAGATACGCAGTATTTT. Its protein product is CASSRAGTSGSDTQYF.

The DNA for the CDR3 is TGTGCCAGCAGCCCGTGGAGGTCCGGCGGGAGATACTACAATGAGCAGTTCTTC. The encoded protein is CASSPWRSGGRYYNEQFF. V gene TRBV28 combines with J gene TRBJ2-1; TRBD2 aligns across 7 bases. Germline trimming cut 6 bases from V and 3 bases from J; bases unmatched to any gene: 17. The CDR3 has 18 residues. Per the germline V gene, CDR1 is MDHEN and CDR2 is SYDVKM.

This chain's CDR3 is CSAPGGETQYF. The CDR3 nucleotides are TGCAGTGCCCCCGGGGGAGAGACCCAGTACTTC. The genes are TRBV20-1 and TRBJ2-5; D is possibly TRBD2 (6 bases). V dropped 6 bases and J dropped 4 bases, with 9 bases sitting between them. The CDR3 is 11 residues long. Germline-derived CDR1 and CDR2 are DFQATT and SNEGSKA (reference sequence).

The V gene is TRBV11-2, the J gene TRBJ2-1, with 10 nucleotides matching TRBD1. The V segment lost 0 bases and the J segment 8 bases; nucleotides outside the gene matches: 7. The germline CDR1 and CDR2 sequences are SGHAT and FQNNGV. The CDR3 has 16 residues. Here the CDR3 reads CASSLDGGTGVHEQFF. In DNA form, the CDR3 reads TGTGCCAGCAGCTTAGATGGGGGGACAGGGGTACATGAGCAGTTCTTC. The full variable domain, with the rest looked up from reference TRBV11-2 and TRBJ2-1, is EAGVAQSPRYKIIEKRQSVAFWCNPISGHATLYWYQQILGQGPKLLIQFQNNGVVDDSQLPKDRFSAERLKGVDSTLKIQPAKLEDSAVYLCASSLDGGTGVHEQFFGPGTRLTVL.

There are many counts of this clonotype. The chain joins TRBV7-8 to TRBJ2-2, with D possibly TRBD1 on 5 matching bases. Germline CDR1 and CDR2: SGHVS and FQNEAQ. Trimming removed 5 bases from V and 8 bases from J, with 15 bases in between. The CDR3 is 14 amino acids. The CDR3 reads CASSADSLGGELFF. CDR3 sequence (DNA): TGTGCCAGCAGCGCCGACAGTCTGGGGGGGGAGCTGTTTTTT.

This chain joins TRBV30 and TRBJ2-5, with a possible D match to TRBD1 (5 bases). Germline assignment: CDR1 GTSNPN and CDR2 SVGIG (reference sequence). V was cut by 6 bases and J by 4 bases, with 12 bases left in between. The CDR3 contains 12 residues. CDR3 sequence (DNA): TGTGCCTGCGGACACCCGGTAGAGACCCAGTACTTC. Translation gives CACGHPVETQYF.

This clonotype occurred many times. The J gene is TRBJ2-7, the V gene TRBV7-6, with D possibly called TRBD1 or TRBD2 (6 bases each). The CDR3 covers 16 residues. Deletions cut 5 bases from V and 7 bases from J, with 24 bases between. Germline-derived CDR1 and CDR2 are SGHVS and FNYEAQ. CDR3 amino acids: CASSLDAGGTSGEQYF. In DNA, the CDR3 is TGTGCCAGCAGCCTTGACGCCGGCGGGACAAGCGGAGAGCAGTACTTC. Combining the CDR3 with reference TRBV7-6 and TRBJ2-7 gives the whole variable domain GAGVSQSPRYKVTKRGQDVALRCDPISGHVSLYWYRQALGQGPEFLTYFNYEAQQDKSGLPNDRFSAERPEGSISTLTIQRTEQRDSAMYRCASSLDAGGTSGEQYFGPGTRLTVT.

This clonotype was observed many times. The chain uses TRBV28 and TRBJ1-5; the D is unclear. This CDR3 is 13 amino acids long. In germline, CDR1 is MDHEN, CDR2 SYDVKM. V gave up 6 bases and J gave up 0 bases, with 6 bases separating them. CDR3 nucleotides: TGTGCCAGCAGGGAGGGTAGCAATCAGCCCCAGCATTTT. Residues: CASREGSNQPQHF.

The chain employs TRBV28 and TRBJ2-5, with TRBD2 identical over 7 bases. This CDR3 comprises 15 residues. The trim removed 3 bases at V and 0 bases at J, leaving 4 bases unmatched. From germline, CDR1 is MDHEN and CDR2 SYDVKM. CDR3 amino acids: CASSLTSLDQETQYF. Written as DNA, the CDR3 is TGTGCCAGCAGTTTGACTAGCCTAGACCAAGAGACCCAGTACTTC.

The chain carries TRBV5-6 and TRBJ2-5, with D possibly being TRBD1 (6 bases). The V and J ends lost 1 base and 5 bases respectively, with 18 bases between them. Germline-derived CDR1 and CDR2 are SGHDT and YYEEEE. The CDR3 length is 16 residues. This CDR3 is CASSLMTGTFGETQYF. For the CDR3, the DNA is TGTGCCAGCAGCTTGATGACAGGCACTTTTGGGGAGACCCAGTACTTC. The full variable domain, with the rest looked up from reference TRBV5-6 and TRBJ2-5, is DAGVTQSPTHLIKTRGQQVTLRCSPKSGHDTVSWYQQALGQGPQFIFQYYEEEERQRGNFPDRFSGHQFPNYSSELNVNALLLGDSALYLCASSLMTGTFGETQYFGPGTRLLVL.

The chain employs TRBV28 and TRBJ1-2, with TRBD1 identical over 10 bases. Germline CDR1 and CDR2: MDHEN and SYDVKM. The CDR3 is 16 residues long. V trimming: 6 bases; J trimming: 8 bases; junction bases outside the gene matches: 15. The CDR3 is CASRYRSGTGAGGYTF. CDR3 nucleotide sequence: TGTGCCAGCAGATACAGATCCGGGACAGGGGCTGGAGGCTACACCTTC.

This chain links TRBV20-1 with TRBJ2-1, with TRBD2 as a possible D gene (5 bases). Germline-derived CDR1 and CDR2 are DFQATT and SNEGSKA (reference sequence). The V end lost 6 bases, the J end lost 0 bases, and 18 bases lay between the germline ends. There are 16 residues in the CDR3. In nucleotides, the CDR3 is TGCAGTGCAAAAACGACTAAGAGGAGCTCCTACAATGAGCAGTTCTTC. It is translated as CSAKTTKRSSYNEQFF.

This clonotype turned up a few times. This sequence joins TRBV4-1 and TRBJ2-3, with D possibly being TRBD1 (5 bases). Per the germline V gene, CDR1 is MGHRA and CDR2 is YSYEKL. The CDR3 sequence is 16 residues long. The germline V and J ends were trimmed by 4 bases and 0 bases, with 14 bases remaining between them. For the CDR3, the DNA is TGCGCCAGCAGCCGGCTACAGGTCCCTAGCACAGATACGCAGTATTTT. Translation gives CASSRLQVPSTDTQYF.

This clonotype has a handful of counts. CDR3 loop: CASRFTGSSYNEQFF. CDR3 DNA sequence: TGTGCCAGCAGGTTCACAGGGTCGTCCTACAATGAGCAGTTCTTC. The V call is TRBV6-6, the J call TRBJ2-1; D might be TRBD1 (6 bases). The germline CDR1 and CDR2 sequences are MNHNY and SVGAGI (reference sequence). The CDR3 loop spans 15 amino acids. V was clipped by 6 bases and J by 1 base, with 13 bases between them.

The chain uses TRBV28 and TRBJ2-7; 7 bases match TRBD1. The V and J ends lost 9 bases and 2 bases, in that order; junction bases with no gene match: 10. CDR3 length: 14 amino acids. Germline values: CDR1 MDHEN, CDR2 SYDVKM. CDR3 DNA: TGTGCCAGTACCGGGACAGCGCATACCTACGAGCAGTACTTC. Its protein product is CASTGTAHTYEQYF.

This chain links TRBV7-2 with TRBJ2-2, with D possibly being TRBD2 (6 bases). V shed 1 base and J shed 1 base, with 10 bases lying between them. The CDR3 has 16 amino acids. CDR1 SGHTA and CDR2 FQGNSA come from the germline V gene. This chain's CDR3 is CASSLVGGGNTGELFF. CDR3 nucleotide sequence: TGTGCCAGCAGCTTAGTTGGGGGAGGGAACACCGGGGAGCTGTTTTTT.

This clonotype turned up a few times. The chain carries TRBV29-1 and TRBJ1-2; D unresolved. Germline V gene data show CDR1 as SQVTM and CDR2 as ANQGSEA. CDR3 length: 12 amino acids. Between the trimmed V and J ends, which lost 3 bases and 3 bases, there was a span of 8 bases. CDR3 sequence: CSVDLQYYGYTF. The DNA of the CDR3 is TGCAGCGTTGATTTACAATACTATGGCTACACCTTC.